Listed here are 20 T cell receptor beta chains from one sample, sequenced in a study of OX40 agonist ivuxolimab in advanced cancers. Sequencing used immunoSEQ multiplex PCR; TCRdb keeps in-frame clones, though not all of them. Altogether around 53,000 clones are present, more than 85% being singletons, with the ten largest covering 15% to 20%. Sequenced material: CD4+ or CD8+ T cells sorted from blood, taken in a trial of the OX40 agonist ivuxolimab. The receptor source for this set is an adult with an advanced solid tumor such as melanoma, head and neck, liver or kidney cancer.

This clone showed up just once. This chain connects TRBV6-4 to TRBJ1-1, with 7 bases matching TRBD1. The CDR3 sequence is 13 residues long. Germline V gives CDR1 MRHNA, CDR2 SNTAGT. V shed 2 bases and J 4 bases; nucleotides not matched to a gene: 1. Here the CDR3 DNA reads TGTGCCAGCAGTGACCGGGACAGCACTGAAGCTTTCTTT. This codes for CASSDRDSTEAFF.

The rearrangement links TRBV28 to TRBJ1-3; no definite D call. The germline V gene encodes CDR1 MDHEN and CDR2 SYDVKM. This CDR3 is 15 amino acids long. V was trimmed by 6 bases and J by 0 bases, leaving 12 bases between them. The CDR3 nucleotides are TGTGCCAGCAGCCACCCCAAGGACTCTGGAAACACCATATATTTT. Translating it yields CASSHPKDSGNTIYF.

The rearrangement uses TRBV7-2 and TRBJ2-5; no firm D call. The CDR3 contains 15 residues. Germline CDR1 is SGHTA and CDR2 is FQGNSA. The germline V and J ends were trimmed by 4 bases and 1 base, with 13 bases remaining between them. CDR3 bases: TGTGCCAGCAGCTCCCCTTGGATGGGCCAAGAGACCCAGTACTTC. Translation gives CASSSPWMGQETQYF.

The gene calls are TRBV10-1 and TRBJ1-5; TRBD1 matches at 8 bases. The junction had 7 bases not matched to a gene; V was cut back by 2 bases and J by 7 bases. This CDR3 contains 15 residues. The germline V gene encodes CDR1 WNHNN and CDR2 SYGVQD (reference sequence). The chain's CDR3 is CASSEEAGGGQPQHF. CDR3 coding DNA: TGCGCCAGCAGTGAGGAGGCAGGGGGCGGACAGCCCCAGCATTTT.

The chain carries TRBV15 and TRBJ2-2; a weak D match, TRBD2 (5 bases). CDR1 and CDR2 (germline): LNHNV, YYDKDF (reference sequence). The CDR3 extends over 15 amino acids. V shed 8 bases and J shed 6 bases, with 19 bases lying between them. The CDR3 region is CATGGGSYSAGELFF. For the CDR3, the DNA is TGTGCCACCGGAGGCGGCAGCTACAGTGCCGGGGAGCTGTTTTTT.

The gene calls are TRBV7-8 and TRBJ1-5; TRBD1 matches 9 bases. Trimming at V came to 5 bases and at J to 4 bases, leaving 9 bases not matched to a gene. CDR1 and CDR2 from the germline V gene are SGHVS and FQNEAQ. The CDR3 is made up of 16 amino acids. The CDR3 is CASSPRTGVVNQPQHF. The CDR3 DNA is TGTGCCAGCAGCCCAAGGACAGGGGTGGTGAATCAGCCCCAGCATTTT.

The V gene is TRBV5-6, the J gene TRBJ1-4; D is ambiguous. The V and J ends lost 2 bases and 6 bases respectively, with 8 bases between them. CDR1 is SGHDT and CDR2 is YYEEEE in the germline V gene. The CDR3 has 13 amino acids. CDR3 loop: CASSLGSHEKLFF. The DNA for the CDR3 is TGTGCCAGCAGCTTAGGCAGCCATGAAAAACTGTTTTTT.

Sample share makes this clone medium-sized (0.01 to 0.1%). The chain joins TRBV11-3 to TRBJ1-1; 9 bases match TRBD1. This CDR3 is built from 13 residues. Germline V gives CDR1 SGHNT, CDR2 YENEEA. J was trimmed by 4 bases and V by 8 bases; bases with no gene match: 5. CDR3 in amino acids: CASGTGHGTEAFF. The CDR3 DNA sequence: TGTGCCAGCGGGACAGGGCATGGCACTGAAGCTTTCTTT.

The chain links TRBV2 to TRBJ2-3; tentative D call: TRBD2 (6 bases). The germline V and J ends were trimmed by 5 bases and 7 bases, with 19 bases remaining between them. Germline V gene sequence: CDR1 SNHLY, CDR2 FYNNEI. The CDR3 contains 15 residues. This CDR3 is CASSFDQIGGNTQYF. The CDR3 DNA sequence: TGTGCCAGCAGTTTCGACCAGATCGGGGGAAATACGCAGTATTTT.

CDR3 bases: TGTGCCAGCAGAAATTTACCTCTCTCCTACGAGCAGTACTTC. This translates into CASRNLPLSYEQYF. The chain carries TRBV21-1 and TRBJ2-7. TRBV21-1 is noted as a pseudogene. The CDR3 is 14 residues long.

The CDR3 region is CASTSSYNEQFF. In DNA form, the CDR3 reads TGTGCCAGCACGAGCTCCTACAATGAGCAGTTCTTC. The chain links TRBV6-5 to TRBJ2-1; D remains ambiguous. Trimming shortened V by 7 bases and J by 0 bases, and 4 bases separated the two germline ends. There are 12 residues in the CDR3. Per germline, CDR1 MNHEY and CDR2 SVGAGI.

This chain joins TRBV9 and TRBJ2-1; 10 bases fit TRBD2. CDR1 is SGDLS and CDR2 is YYNGEE in the germline V gene. J lost 2 bases, V lost 2 bases, and 16 bases had no gene match. The CDR3 totals 20 residues. The CDR3 sequence is CASSVTGGAGGPIAYNEQFF. In nucleotides, the CDR3 is TGTGCCAGCAGCGTCACAGGAGGAGCGGGAGGGCCTATCGCCTACAATGAGCAGTTCTTC.

This chain connects TRBV5-1 to TRBJ2-7, with 9 bases identical to TRBD2. Per germline, CDR1 SGHRS and CDR2 YFSETQ. With V trimmed by 0 bases and J by 2 bases, 3 bases remained unmatched. The CDR3 is 15 residues long. The CDR3 coding sequence is TGCGCCAGCAGCTTGGGAACTAGCGGGCCCTACGAGCAGTACTTC. Translating it yields CASSLGTSGPYEQYF.

The rearrangement uses TRBV4-3 and TRBJ2-1; TRBD2 agrees at 7 bases. Germline assignment: CDR1 LGHNA and CDR2 YSLEER. Trimming removed 0 bases from V and 4 bases from J; junction bases left unmatched: 6. This CDR3 region has 16 residues. CDR3 coding DNA: TGCGCCAGCAGCCAAGAAGTGGGAGGGGAATACAATGAGCAGTTCTTC. This gives the protein CASSQEVGGEYNEQFF.

A note on this clone: A junction boundary mismatches the germline segment, possibly from a read error. This sample also contains other DNA sequences that code for the same CDR3. The V call is TRBV6-5, the J call TRBJ1-3; maybe TRBD1 (6 bases). Germline V gene data show CDR1 as MNHEY and CDR2 as SVGAGI. The CDR3 contains 13 residues. The CDR3 DNA sequence: TGTGCCAGCAGTTACCCGCCAGGGGAAGTCATATACTTT. Translation: CASSYPPGEVIYF.

The chain is built from TRBV7-9 and TRBJ1-1; a weak D match, TRBD1 (5 bases). Per the germline V gene, CDR1 is SEHNR and CDR2 is FQNEAQ (reference sequence). Trimming took off 3 bases at V and 1 base at J, with 9 bases between the two ends. The CDR3 runs to 14 residues. As DNA, the CDR3 is TGTGCCAGCAGCTTTGGAACAGGGAACACTGAAGCTTTCTTT. It yields the protein CASSFGTGNTEAFF.

This clone is termed medium-sized. V and J are TRBV10-1 and TRBJ2-7, with 8 bases that match TRBD1. The CDR3 extends over 14 amino acids. Per germline, CDR1 WNHNN and CDR2 SYGVQD (reference sequence). V shed 2 bases and J 6 bases; nucleotides not matched to a gene: 6. The CDR3 region is CASSEGTGLVEQYF. CDR3 sequence (DNA): TGCGCCAGCAGTGAGGGGACAGGATTGGTCGAGCAGTACTTC.

The chain links TRBV25-1 to TRBJ2-5, with a possible D match to TRBD2 (5 bases). Per the germline V gene, CDR1 is MGHDK and CDR2 is SYGVNS. The CDR3 runs 15 residues. V lost 2 bases, J lost 4 bases, and 14 bases lay in between. The CDR3 sequence: CASSESPQEGETQYF. The CDR3 DNA reads TGTGCCAGCAGTGAAAGCCCCCAAGAGGGAGAGACCCAGTACTTC.

As regards this clone: A read error may produce the germline difference seen at one junction end. This CDR3 reads CASSLSGDSSYNEQFF. The CDR3 DNA reads TGTGCCAGCAGTCTATCGGGAGATAGCTCCTACAATGAGCAGTTCTTC. The chain combines TRBV27 with TRBJ2-1, with D perhaps TRBD2 (6 bases). The V gene's germline CDR1 is MNHEY and CDR2 SMNVEV (reference sequence). The CDR3 extends over 16 amino acids.

The chain carries TRBV28 and TRBJ1-5; the D is unclear. Per germline, CDR1 MDHEN and CDR2 SYDVKM. V was trimmed by 1 base and J by 4 bases, leaving 11 bases between them. The CDR3 totals 15 residues. CDR3 coding DNA: TGTGCCAGCAGTTTATCTCGTCGTGAAAATCAGCCCCAGCATTTT. Protein: CASSLSRRENQPQHF.